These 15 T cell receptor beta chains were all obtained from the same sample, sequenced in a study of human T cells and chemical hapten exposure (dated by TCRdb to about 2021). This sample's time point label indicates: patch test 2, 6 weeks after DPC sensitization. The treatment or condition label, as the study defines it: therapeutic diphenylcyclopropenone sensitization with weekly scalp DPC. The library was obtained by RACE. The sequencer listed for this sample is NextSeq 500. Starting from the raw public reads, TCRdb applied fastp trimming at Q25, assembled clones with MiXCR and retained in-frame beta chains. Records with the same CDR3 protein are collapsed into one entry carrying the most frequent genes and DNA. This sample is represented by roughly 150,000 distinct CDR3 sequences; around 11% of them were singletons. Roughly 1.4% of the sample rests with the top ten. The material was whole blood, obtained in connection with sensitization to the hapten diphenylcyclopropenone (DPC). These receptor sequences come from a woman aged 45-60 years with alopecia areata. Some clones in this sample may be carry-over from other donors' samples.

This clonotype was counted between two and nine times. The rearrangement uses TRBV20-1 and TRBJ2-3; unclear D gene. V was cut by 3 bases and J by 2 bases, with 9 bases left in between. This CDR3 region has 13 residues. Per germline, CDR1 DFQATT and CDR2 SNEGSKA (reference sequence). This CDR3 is CSASGRPTDTQYF. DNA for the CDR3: TGCAGTGCTAGTGGGCGGCCCACAGATACGCAGTATTTT.

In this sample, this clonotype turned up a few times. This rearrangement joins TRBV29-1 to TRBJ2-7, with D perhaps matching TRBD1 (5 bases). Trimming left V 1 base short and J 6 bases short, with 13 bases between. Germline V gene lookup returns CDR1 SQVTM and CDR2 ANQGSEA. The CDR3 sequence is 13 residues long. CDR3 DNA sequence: TGCAGCGTTGAAGGAGGCAGGGCCCGCGAGCAGTACTTC. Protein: CSVEGGRAREQYF.

CDR3 nucleotide sequence: TGTGCCTGGAGTGTAATGGAGACCCAGTACTTC. It yields the protein CAWSVMETQYF. This rearrangement joins TRBV30 to TRBJ2-5; D not resolved. Looked up from germline, CDR1 is GTSNPN and CDR2 is SVGIG (reference sequence). V lost 0 bases, J lost 5 bases, and 4 bases lay in between. The CDR3 length is 11 residues.

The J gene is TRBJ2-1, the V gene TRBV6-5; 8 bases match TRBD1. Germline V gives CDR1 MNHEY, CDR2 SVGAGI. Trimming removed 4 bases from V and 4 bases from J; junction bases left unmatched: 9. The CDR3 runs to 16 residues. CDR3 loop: CASSSLRDRRYNEQFF. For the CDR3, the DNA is TGTGCCAGCAGTTCTCTCCGGGACAGGCGATACAATGAGCAGTTCTTC.

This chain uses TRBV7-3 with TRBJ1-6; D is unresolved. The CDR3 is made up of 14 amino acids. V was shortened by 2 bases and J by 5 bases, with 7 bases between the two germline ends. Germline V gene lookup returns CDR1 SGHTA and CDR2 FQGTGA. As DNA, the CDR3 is TGTGCCAGCAGCTTAGGCACCAATAATTCACCCCTCCACTTT. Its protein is CASSLGTNNSPLHF. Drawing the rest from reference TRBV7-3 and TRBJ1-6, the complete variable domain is GAGVSQTPSNKVTEKGKYVELRCDPISGHTALYWYRQSLGQGPEFLIYFQGTGAADDSGLPNDRFFAVRPEGSVSTLKIQRTERGDSAVYLCASSLGTNNSPLHFGNGTRLTVT.

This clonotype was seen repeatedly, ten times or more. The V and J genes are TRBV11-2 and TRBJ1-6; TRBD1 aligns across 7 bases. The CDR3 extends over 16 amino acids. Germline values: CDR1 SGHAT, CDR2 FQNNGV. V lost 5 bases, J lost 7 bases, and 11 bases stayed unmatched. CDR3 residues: CASSQAIGRGNSPLHF. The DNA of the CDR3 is TGTGCCAGCAGCCAAGCGATTGGCAGGGGGAATTCACCCCTCCACTTT.

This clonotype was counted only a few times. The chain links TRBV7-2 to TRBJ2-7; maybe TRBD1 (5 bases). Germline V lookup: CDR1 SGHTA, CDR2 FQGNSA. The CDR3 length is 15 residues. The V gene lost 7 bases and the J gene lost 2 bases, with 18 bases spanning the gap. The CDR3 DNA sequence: TGTGCCAGCACCCCGAACCAGGGCGGAACCTACGAGCAGTACTTC. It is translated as CASTPNQGGTYEQYF.

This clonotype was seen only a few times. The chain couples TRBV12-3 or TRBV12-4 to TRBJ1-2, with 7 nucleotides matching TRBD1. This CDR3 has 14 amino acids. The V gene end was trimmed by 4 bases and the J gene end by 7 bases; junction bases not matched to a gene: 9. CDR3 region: CASSSIQTGFGYTF. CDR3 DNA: TGTGCCAGCAGTTCAATCCAGACAGGGTTTGGCTACACCTTC.

CDR3 nucleotide sequence: TGTGCCAGCAGATCGGACAGGGGGATCAGCTATGGCTACACCTTC. It yields the protein CASRSDRGISYGYTF. V gene TRBV6-1 combines with J gene TRBJ1-2; 10 bases match TRBD1. This CDR3 region has 15 residues. Germline V gives CDR1 MNHNS, CDR2 SASEGT. V shed 6 bases, J shed 4 bases, and the junction held 8 bases outside the gene matches.

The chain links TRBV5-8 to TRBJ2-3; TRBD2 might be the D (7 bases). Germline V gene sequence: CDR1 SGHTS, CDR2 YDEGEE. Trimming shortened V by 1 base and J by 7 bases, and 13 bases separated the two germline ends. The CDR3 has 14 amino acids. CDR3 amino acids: CASSLRGAGYTQYF. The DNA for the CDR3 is TGTGCCAGCAGCTTGCGGGGGGCTGGTTATACGCAGTATTTT.

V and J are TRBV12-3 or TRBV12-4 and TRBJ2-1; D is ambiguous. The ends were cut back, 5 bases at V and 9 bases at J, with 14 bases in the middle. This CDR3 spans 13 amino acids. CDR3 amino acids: CASSPSSLGEQFF. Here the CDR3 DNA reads TGTGCCAGCAGTCCTTCGTCCCTCGGTGAGCAGTTCTTC.

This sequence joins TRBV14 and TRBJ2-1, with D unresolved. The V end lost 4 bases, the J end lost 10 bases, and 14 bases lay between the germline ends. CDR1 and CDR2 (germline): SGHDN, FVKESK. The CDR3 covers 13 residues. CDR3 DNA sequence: TGTGCCAGCAGCCCCGACTTGTTCAAGGAGCAGTTCTTC. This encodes CASSPDLFKEQFF. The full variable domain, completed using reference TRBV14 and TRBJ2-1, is EAGVTQFPSHSVIEKGQTVTLRCDPISGHDNLYWYRRVMGKEIKFLLHFVKESKQDESGMPNNRFLAERTGGTYSTLKVQPAELEDSGVYFCASSPDLFKEQFFGPGTRLTVL.

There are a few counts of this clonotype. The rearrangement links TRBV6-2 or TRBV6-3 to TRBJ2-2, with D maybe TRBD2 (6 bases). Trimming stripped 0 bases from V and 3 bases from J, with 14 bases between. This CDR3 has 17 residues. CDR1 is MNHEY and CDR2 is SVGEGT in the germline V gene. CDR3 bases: TGTGCCAGCAGTTACTCGTTGAGACTAGTTGACACCGGGGAGCTGTTTTTT. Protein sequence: CASSYSLRLVDTGELFF.

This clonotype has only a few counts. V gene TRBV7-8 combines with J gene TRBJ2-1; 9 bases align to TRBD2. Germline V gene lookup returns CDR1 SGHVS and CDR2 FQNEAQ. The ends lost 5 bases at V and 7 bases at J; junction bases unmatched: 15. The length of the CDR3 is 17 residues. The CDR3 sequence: CASSPYSVREGQNEQFF. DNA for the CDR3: TGTGCCAGCAGCCCCTACTCTGTGCGGGAGGGCCAAAATGAGCAGTTCTTC.

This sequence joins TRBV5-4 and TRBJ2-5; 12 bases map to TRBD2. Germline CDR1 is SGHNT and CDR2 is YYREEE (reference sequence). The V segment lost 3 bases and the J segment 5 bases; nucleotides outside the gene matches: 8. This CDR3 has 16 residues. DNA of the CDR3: TGTGCCAGCAGCTCCTCTAGCGGGAGGGCCCTCGAGACCCAGTACTTC. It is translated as CASSSSSGRALETQYF.